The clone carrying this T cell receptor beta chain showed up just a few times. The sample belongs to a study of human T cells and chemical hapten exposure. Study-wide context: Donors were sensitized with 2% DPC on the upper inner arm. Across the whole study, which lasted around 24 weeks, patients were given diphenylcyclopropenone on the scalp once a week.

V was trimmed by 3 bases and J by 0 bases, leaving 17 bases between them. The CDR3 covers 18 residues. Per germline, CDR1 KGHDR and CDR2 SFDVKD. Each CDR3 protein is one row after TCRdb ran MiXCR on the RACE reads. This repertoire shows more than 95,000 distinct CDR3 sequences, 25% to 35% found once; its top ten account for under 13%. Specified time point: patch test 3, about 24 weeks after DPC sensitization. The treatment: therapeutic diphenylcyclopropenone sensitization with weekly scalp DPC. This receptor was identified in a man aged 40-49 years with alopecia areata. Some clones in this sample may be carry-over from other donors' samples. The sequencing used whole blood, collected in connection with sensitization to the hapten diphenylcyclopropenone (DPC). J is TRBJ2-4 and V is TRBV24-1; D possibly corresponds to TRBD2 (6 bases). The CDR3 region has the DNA TGTGCCACCAGTGATGGGAGAGGGGACTTTGCAGCCAAAAACATTCAGTACTTC. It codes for CATSDGRGDFAAKNIQYF.